This T cell receptor (beta chain) originates from a study of CD8+ T cells in alopecia areata. About the research overall: C3H/HeJ donors with spontaneous alopecia, roughly 6-12 months old, supplied skin grafts to roughly 6-11-week-old female C3H/HeJ mice.

Sorting of pooled cutaneous lymph node cells used CD4, CD8alpha, NKG2D, NKG2ACE and other markers. The CDR3 is 13 residues long. Germline CDR1 and CDR2: NNHDY and SYVADS. The V segment lost 5 bases and the J segment 3 bases; nucleotides outside the gene matches: 4. The study, taken as a whole, reports: Against the mouse data, patients shared TCRs less clearly, possibly for HLA reasons. It was lesional scalp, especially alopecia totalis/universalis, that showed higher clonality than normal scalp.

Extraction of RNA preceded its reverse transcription into cDNA, which served as the sequencing template. The assay was immunoSEQ multiplex PCR, and TCRdb's table has in-frame clones only and misses some. The repertoire yields 200,000 to 300,000 clones, none seen only once; the top ten contain 1.2%. This clone was recorded a few times. The antigen is unknown. The genes are named according to mouse. Read data end 4 residues before the CDR3 end; the end is taken from the germline J gene. The receptor was derived from a C3H/HeJ mouse with alopecia areata. Mice of this strain are of MHC haplotype H2-k. The chain is built from TRBV13-3 and TRBJ1-1, with 7 nucleotides matching TRBD1. The sequenced sample consisted of CD4+ T cells sorted from a lymph node. The covered CDR3 bases are TGTGCCAGCAGGGCTACAGGGGACACA. As protein: CASRATGDT. The whole CDR3 is CASRATGDTEVFF.